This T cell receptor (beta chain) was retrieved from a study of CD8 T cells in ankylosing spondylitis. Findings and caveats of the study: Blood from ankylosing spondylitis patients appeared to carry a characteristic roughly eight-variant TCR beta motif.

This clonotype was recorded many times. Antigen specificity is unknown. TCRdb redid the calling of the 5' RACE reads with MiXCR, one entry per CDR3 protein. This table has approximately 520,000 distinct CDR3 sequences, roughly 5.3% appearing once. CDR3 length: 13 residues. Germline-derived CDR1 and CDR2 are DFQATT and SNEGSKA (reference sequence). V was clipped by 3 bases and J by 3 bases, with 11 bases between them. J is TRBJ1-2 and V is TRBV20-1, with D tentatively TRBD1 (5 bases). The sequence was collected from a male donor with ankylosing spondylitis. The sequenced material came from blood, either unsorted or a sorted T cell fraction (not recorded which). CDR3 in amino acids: CSARRGGHYGYTF. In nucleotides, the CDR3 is TGCAGTGCTAGGCGGGGGGGACACTATGGCTACACCTTC.